Each of the 28 T cell receptor beta chains below was sequenced from the same sample in a study of blood T cell repertoires in COVID-19. Sequencing was performed with immunoSEQ multiplex PCR; in TCRdb, only in-frame clones are kept and a portion is missing. The repertoire holds approximately 500,000 clones, with 70% to 90% as singletons. Sequenced material: peripheral blood. The receptors were sampled from a human donor in a cohort sampled during active COVID-19.

V and J are TRBV19 and TRBJ2-7; a weak D match, TRBD2 (6 bases). The germline V gene has CDR1 LNHDA and CDR2 SQIVND (reference sequence). CDR3 size: 15 residues. V was shortened by 4 bases and J by 4 bases, with 17 bases between the two germline ends. CDR3 coding DNA: TGTGCCAGTAGTACCCCTCGGAGGGTTCTATACGAGCAGTACTTC. It specifies CASSTPRRVLYEQYF.

Ten or more counts support this clone. The chain combines TRBV28 with TRBJ1-2; D is uncertain. Germline V CDR1 and CDR2: MDHEN, SYDVKM. V was trimmed by 1 base and J by 4 bases, leaving 13 bases between them. This CDR3 comprises 15 residues. The CDR3: CASSLSHRAPYGYTF. CDR3 coding DNA: TGTGCCAGCAGTTTATCCCACAGAGCTCCCTATGGCTACACCTTC.

The rearrangement links TRBV30 to TRBJ1-2, with TRBD1 identical over 8 bases. Losses at the gene ends were 2 bases for V and 4 bases for J; bases not matched to a gene: 3. This CDR3 has 13 amino acids. Germline CDR1 GTSNPN, CDR2 SVGIG (reference sequence). The CDR3 sequence is CAWSQGASYGYTF. CDR3 nucleotides: TGTGCCTGGAGTCAGGGGGCTAGCTATGGCTACACCTTC.

This clone has just one count. The chain joins TRBV7-2 to TRBJ2-2; D possibly corresponds to TRBD1 (5 bases). The V gene's germline CDR1 is SGHTA and CDR2 FQGNSA. This CDR3 contains 19 residues. Trimming left V 1 base short and J 5 bases short, with 23 bases between. In DNA, the CDR3 is TGTGCCAGCAGCTTAGATGCGCCAGGGCTACGCTATAGTACCGGGGAGCTGTTTTTT. Protein product: CASSLDAPGLRYSTGELFF. Based on the CDR3 plus reference TRBV7-2 and TRBJ2-2, the full variable domain is GAGVSQSPSNKVTEKGKDVELRCDPISGHTALYWYRQSLGQGLEFLIYFQGNSAPDKSGLPSDRFSAERTGGSVSTLTIQRTQQEDSAVYLCASSLDAPGLRYSTGELFFGEGSRLTVL.

This chain uses TRBV7-2 with TRBJ2-2, with TRBD2 identical over 13 bases. The germline gives CDR1 SGHTA, CDR2 FQGNSA. V was pared by 4 bases and J by 6 bases, with 8 bases of the junction left unmatched. The CDR3 is made up of 17 amino acids. CDR3 protein: CASSYTSGRARAGELFF. The CDR3 DNA reads as TGTGCCAGCAGCTATACTAGCGGGAGGGCCAGGGCCGGGGAGCTGTTTTTT.

The rearrangement uses TRBV10-1 and TRBJ2-7; TRBD1 agrees at 10 bases. V shed 0 bases, J shed 6 bases, and the junction held 5 bases outside the gene matches. The CDR3 extends over 15 amino acids. Germline V gene data show CDR1 as WNHNN and CDR2 as SYGVQD (reference sequence). The CDR3 here is CASSESGDRGLEQYF. CDR3 DNA: TGCGCCAGCAGTGAGTCCGGGGACAGGGGTCTCGAGCAGTACTTC.

The chain links TRBV12-3 or TRBV12-4 to TRBJ2-4; D is unclear. V was shortened by 3 bases and J by 3 bases, with 6 bases between the two germline ends. The length of the CDR3 is 13 residues. CDR3 bases: TGTGCCAGCAGTTTGGGCGACAAAAACATTCAGTACTTC. This encodes CASSLGDKNIQYF.

The CDR3 region is CASRASGEQYF. CDR3 DNA sequence: TGTGCCAGTAGGGCTTCTGGCGAGCAGTACTTC. J is TRBJ2-7 and V is TRBV19; D gene uncertain. Per germline, CDR1 LNHDA and CDR2 SQIVND (reference sequence). The CDR3 contains 11 residues. V shed 6 bases and J shed 6 bases, with 9 bases lying between them.

The count of this clone is one. The chain couples TRBV6-2 or TRBV6-3 to TRBJ2-2; 10 bases agree with TRBD2. V lost 5 bases to trimming and J lost 5 bases; unmatched junction nucleotides: 5. CDR3 length equals 15 residues. Germline-derived CDR1 and CDR2 are MNHEY and SVGEGT. CDR3 bases: TGTGCCAGCAGTCGGACTAGCGGAGATACCGGGGAGCTGTTTTTT. Its protein product is CASSRTSGDTGELFF.

This chain uses TRBV10-3 with TRBJ2-5; TRBD1 aligns across 7 bases. J was trimmed by 4 bases and V by 8 bases; bases with no gene match: 7. CDR3 size: 13 residues. Germline CDR1 reads ENHRY; CDR2 reads SYGVKD. The CDR3 is CAIGGQRGETQYF. Written as DNA, the CDR3 is TGTGCCATCGGGGGACAGAGAGGAGAGACCCAGTACTTC.

This clone was found once. This chain links TRBV9 with TRBJ2-1; a possible D gene is TRBD2 (6 bases). There are 15 residues in the CDR3. Trimming left V 3 bases short and J 6 bases short, with 16 bases between. Per the germline V gene, CDR1 is SGDLS and CDR2 is YYNGEE. For the CDR3, the DNA is TGTGCCAGCAGCGCCGTGAGCGGGTTCATCAATGAGCAGTTCTTC. Its protein is CASSAVSGFINEQFF.

CDR3 amino acids: CASSLGRGLSFF. CDR3 DNA sequence: TGTGCCAGCAGTTTAGGGAGGGGGTTGTCGTTCTTC. The V call is TRBV28, the J call TRBJ2-1; perhaps TRBD2 as D (7 bases). Germline CDR1 MDHEN, CDR2 SYDVKM. The CDR3 runs to 12 residues. V lost 2 bases, J lost 15 bases, and 14 bases lay in between.

The chain carries TRBV28 and TRBJ1-1; D gene ambiguous. The germline CDR1 and CDR2 sequences are MDHEN and SYDVKM. The CDR3 is 15 amino acids. The germline V and J ends were trimmed by 2 bases and 1 base, with 11 bases remaining between them. The CDR3 loop reads CASSLILTPNTEAFF. CDR3 nucleotide sequence: TGTGCCAGCAGTTTAATCCTGACACCGAACACTGAAGCTTTCTTT.

The rearrangement uses TRBV27 and TRBJ1-5, with D uncertain. Between the trimmed V and J ends, which lost 5 bases and 4 bases, there was a span of 9 bases. This CDR3 is built from 13 residues. Germline loops: CDR1 MNHEY, CDR2 SMNVEV (reference sequence). This CDR3 is CASSPYTNQPQHF. The CDR3 DNA reads TGTGCCAGCAGTCCCTATACTAATCAGCCCCAGCATTTT.

This clone was counted between two and nine times. This sequence joins TRBV7-2 and TRBJ1-2; D gene uncertain. CDR1 and CDR2 from the germline V gene are SGHTA and FQGNSA. The CDR3 runs 14 residues. Trimming shortened V by 0 bases and J by 7 bases, and 12 bases separated the two germline ends. DNA of the CDR3: TGTGCCAGCAGCTTAGCGGTACCGGCGGTTGGCTACACCTTC. Amino acids: CASSLAVPAVGYTF.

This clone has only one observation. The gene calls are TRBV11-1 and TRBJ2-1; D perhaps matches TRBD2 (5 bases). This CDR3 contains 16 residues. Trimming removed 0 bases at V and 0 bases at J, with 9 bases between. CDR1 is SGHAT, CDR2 FQDESV, per germline (reference sequence). CDR3 protein: CASSLARLPSYNEQFF. The DNA of the CDR3 is TGTGCCAGCAGCTTAGCGCGACTACCCTCCTACAATGAGCAGTTCTTC.

The chain joins TRBV28 to TRBJ1-2, with 7 bases aligning to TRBD1. V lost 11 bases to trimming and J lost 7 bases; unmatched junction nucleotides: 22. The germline CDR1 and CDR2 sequences are MDHEN and SYDVKM. This CDR3 comprises 16 residues. CDR3 amino acids: CAVPSGRGTAIIGYTF. The DNA for the CDR3 is TGTGCCGTGCCGTCCGGGCGTGGGACAGCGATTATTGGCTACACCTTC.

Turning to this clone: The same CDR3 can be traced to other DNA sequences in this sample. J is TRBJ2-7 and V is TRBV15; 8 nucleotides line up with TRBD2. The CDR3 length is 16 residues. Germline CDR1 reads LNHNV; CDR2 reads YYDKDF (reference sequence). The J segment lost 2 bases and the V segment lost 1 base, leaving 7 bases of the junction unmatched. The CDR3 loop is CATSRGSGRMAYEQYF. CDR3 nucleotide sequence: TGTGCCACCAGCAGAGGAAGCGGGAGAATGGCCTACGAGCAGTACTTC. The full variable domain, in which reference TRBV15 and TRBJ2-7 provide the parts outside the CDR3, is DAMVIQNPRYQVTQFGKPVTLSCSQTLNHNVMYWYQQKSSQAPKLLFHYYDKDFNNEADTPDNFQSRRPNTSFCFLDIRSPGLGDTAMYLCATSRGSGRMAYEQYFGPGTRLTVT.

The chain joins TRBV7-2 to TRBJ2-5, with 7 bases lining up with TRBD1. This CDR3 has 15 residues. Germline V CDR1 and CDR2: SGHTA, FQGNSA. The J segment lost 0 bases and the V segment lost 3 bases, leaving 4 bases of the junction unmatched. This CDR3 is CASSFMTGNQETQYF. For the CDR3, the DNA is TGTGCCAGCAGCTTTATGACAGGGAACCAAGAGACCCAGTACTTC. Looking up the rest from reference TRBV7-2 and TRBJ2-5 gives the full variable domain: GAGVSQSPSNKVTEKGKDVELRCDPISGHTALYWYRQSLGQGLEFLIYFQGNSAPDKSGLPSDRFSAERTGGSVSTLTIQRTQQEDSAVYLCASSFMTGNQETQYFGPGTRLLVL.

This clone showed up many times. The rearrangement uses TRBV5-8 and TRBJ1-5; D possibly corresponds to TRBD1 (5 bases). Germline V lookup: CDR1 SGHTS, CDR2 YDEGEE. The CDR3 contains 18 residues. V dropped 0 bases and J dropped 2 bases, with 18 bases sitting between them. In DNA, the CDR3 is TGTGCCAGCAGCTTGGGGGCCGCTACCAGGGTGGGCAATCAGCCCCAGCATTTT. This translates into CASSLGAATRVGNQPQHF.

J is TRBJ2-1 and V is TRBV30; 13 bases fit TRBD2. Germline V lookup: CDR1 GTSNPN, CDR2 SVGIG (reference sequence). V shed 0 bases and J 9 bases; nucleotides not matched to a gene: 8. The CDR3 covers 16 residues. CDR3 amino acids: CAWSVLAGGGGSEQFF. Here the CDR3 DNA reads TGTGCCTGGAGTGTACTAGCGGGAGGGGGGGGCAGTGAGCAGTTCTTC.

This clone has only one observation. V gene TRBV5-1 combines with J gene TRBJ2-6; TRBD2 is a possible D gene (5 bases). Trimming shortened V by 4 bases and J by 4 bases, and 9 bases separated the two germline ends. Germline assignment: CDR1 SGHRS and CDR2 YFSETQ. The length of the CDR3 is 14 residues. CDR3 bases: TGCGCCAGCAGCGAGGGCTCCGGGGCCAACGTCCTGACTTTC. Translated: CASSEGSGANVLTF.

This chain joins TRBV24-1 and TRBJ1-2; weak D call: TRBD1 (6 bases). This CDR3 is 13 amino acids long. The germline V and J ends were trimmed by 2 bases and 7 bases, with 10 bases remaining between them. Germline V gene lookup returns CDR1 KGHDR and CDR2 SFDVKD. CDR3 protein: CATSDSTGLGYTF. The CDR3 nucleotides are TGTGCCACCAGTGATTCGACAGGACTTGGCTACACCTTC.

The chain combines TRBV30 with TRBJ2-5, with TRBD2 matching over 10 bases. The CDR3 is 17 amino acids. Trimming at V came to 3 bases and at J to 4 bases, leaving 14 bases not matched to a gene. Germline lookup yields CDR1 GTSNPN and CDR2 SVGIG (reference sequence). This CDR3 reads CAWSLRSRASGRETQYF. The CDR3 DNA is TGTGCCTGGAGCCTAAGGTCAAGGGCTAGCGGGAGAGAGACCCAGTACTTC. Drawing the rest from reference TRBV30 and TRBJ2-5, the complete variable domain is SQTIHQWPATLVQPVGSPLSLECTVEGTSNPNLYWYRQAAGRGLQLLFYSVGIGQISSEVPQNLSASRPQDRQFILSSKKLLLSDSGFYLCAWSLRSRASGRETQYFGPGTRLLVL.

This clone was detected only once. The gene calls are TRBV11-1 and TRBJ2-3; possible D gene TRBD2, 5 bases. V lost 1 base, J lost 3 bases, and 11 bases lay in between. This CDR3 spans 15 amino acids. Germline CDR1 and CDR2: SGHAT and FQDESV (reference sequence). The CDR3 nucleotides read TGTGCCAGCAGCTTAGGGACTGGGAGAACAGATACGCAGTATTTT. Amino acid sequence: CASSLGTGRTDTQYF.

This clone has just one count. The V call is TRBV15, the J call TRBJ1-2; a weak D match, TRBD1 (6 bases). CDR3 length: 17 residues. Trimming left V 0 bases short and J 6 bases short, with 20 bases between. From germline, CDR1 is LNHNV and CDR2 YYDKDF (reference sequence). The DNA for the CDR3 is TGTGCCACCAGCAGAGATGTTACAGGGACCATAAACGATGGCTACACCTTC. As protein: CATSRDVTGTINDGYTF.

The chain recombines TRBV5-1 with TRBJ2-4; no reliable D call. V lost 6 bases to trimming and J lost 0 bases, with 22 bases between them. CDR3 size: 18 residues. In germline, CDR1 is SGHRS, CDR2 YFSETQ. Here the CDR3 DNA reads TGCGCCAGCACCTTTACCCCGGGTTTAAGGCTAGCCAAAAACATTCAGTACTTC. This encodes CASTFTPGLRLAKNIQYF.

This clone has just one count. V and J are TRBV5-4 and TRBJ2-3; maybe TRBD2 (6 bases). The V end lost 1 base, the J end lost 2 bases, and 14 bases lay between the germline ends. The germline CDR1 and CDR2 sequences are SGHNT and YYREEE (reference sequence). The CDR3 extends over 16 amino acids. CDR3 sequence (DNA): TGTGCCAGCAGCTTGTTGGAGGGACTCCACACAGATACGCAGTATTTT. It specifies CASSLLEGLHTDTQYF.